Listed here is a single T cell receptor beta chain. Its target is unknown. Naive CD8 cells were CD45RO-negative, positively selected for CCR7, excluding terminally differentiated effector memory CD45RA+ cells. Donors comprised healthy HIV-negative adults lacking recent acute infections or vaccinations. These data belong to a study of shared clonotypes between healthy human individuals. Study outcomes and limitations: Naive subsets generally had larger estimated richness than memory subsets.

This CDR3 has 13 amino acids. V lost 4 bases, J lost 1 base, and 8 bases lay in between. The germline V gene has CDR1 SGHRS and CDR2 YFSETQ. Genomic DNA per cell subset filled all wells of several immunoSEQ plates. Repertoires were generated with immunoSEQ multiplex PCR, while TCRdb's copy carries only in-frame clones and drops some. This sample has about 1,900,000 clones, with just under 95% found just once. The rearrangement uses TRBV5-1 and TRBJ1-1; the D is unclear. This clonotype was sampled from a man between 18 and 35 years old in good health. Sequenced material: naive CD8+ T cells sorted from blood. CDR3 DNA: TGCGCCAGCAGCGTGGCACAGAACACTGAAGCTTTCTTT. This encodes CASSVAQNTEAFF. The entire variable domain, with the rest obtained from reference TRBV5-1 and TRBJ1-1, is as follows: KAGVTQTPRYLIKTRGQQVTLSCSPISGHRSVSWYQQTPGQGLQFLFEYFSETQRNKGNFPGRFSGRQFSNSRSEMNVSTLELGDSALYLCASSVAQNTEAFFGQGTRLTVV.